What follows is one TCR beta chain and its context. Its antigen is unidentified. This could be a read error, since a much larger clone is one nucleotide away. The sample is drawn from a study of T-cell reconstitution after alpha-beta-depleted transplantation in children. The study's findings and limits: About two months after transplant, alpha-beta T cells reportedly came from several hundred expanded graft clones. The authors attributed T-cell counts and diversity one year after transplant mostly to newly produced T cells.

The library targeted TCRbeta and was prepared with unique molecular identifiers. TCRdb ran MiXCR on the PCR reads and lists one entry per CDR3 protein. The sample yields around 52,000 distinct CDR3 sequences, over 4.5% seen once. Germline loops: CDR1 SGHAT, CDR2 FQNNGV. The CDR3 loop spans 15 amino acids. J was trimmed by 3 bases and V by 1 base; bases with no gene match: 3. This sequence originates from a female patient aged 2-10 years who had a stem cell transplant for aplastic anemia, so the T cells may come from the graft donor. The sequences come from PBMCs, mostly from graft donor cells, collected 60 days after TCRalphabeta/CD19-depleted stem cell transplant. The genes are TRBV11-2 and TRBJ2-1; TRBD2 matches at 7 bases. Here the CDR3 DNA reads TGTGCCAGCAGCTTAGGGACTAGTGGCTACAATGAGCAGTTCTTC. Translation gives CASSLGTSGYNEQFF.